This T cell receptor (beta chain) was sequenced for a study of CD8 T cells in ankylosing spondylitis. General study results and limits: Significantly higher representation of disease-linked clones was reported for matched ankylosing spondylitis synovial fluid. A TCR beta motif of about 8 highly homologous variants appeared characteristic of ankylosing spondylitis blood.

Using quantitative 5'-RACE with molecular barcodes, the authors made TCR beta libraries. MiXCR was run by TCRdb on the 5' RACE reads, yielding one entry per CDR3 protein. The table includes about 140,000 distinct CDR3 sequences, about 32% detected once. As regards this clonotype: Its antigen is currently unknown.

The TCR sequence derives from a male donor with ankylosing spondylitis. The sample taken for sequencing was synovial fluid, either unsorted or a sorted T cell fraction (not recorded which).

CDR3 loop: CASSLGLAAGELFF. The CDR3 DNA reads TGTGCCAGCAGCTTAGGGCTAGCGGCGGGGGAGCTGTTTTTT. The V gene is TRBV7-2, the J gene TRBJ2-2; TRBD2 matches 7 bases. V was pared by 1 base and J by 8 bases, with 4 bases of the junction left unmatched. In germline, CDR1 is SGHTA, CDR2 FQGNSA. CDR3 size: 14 residues.